These T cell receptor beta chains were read from a single sample in a study of TIL therapy for anti-PD-1-resistant metastatic lung cancer. Data came from immunoSEQ multiplex PCR; TCRdb stores just in-frame clones and leaves some out. In the table there are some 57,000 clones, roughly 84% of which are singletons. The specimen comprised blood, sampled at baseline. Receptors originate from a person aged 25 to 80 with non-small cell lung cancer. Each CDR3 is given with its conserved first and last residue. D genes are given only for firm matches. Size tells how often a clone was seen (once, few, many) or the class of an expanded clone, and some rows leave it out.

j_gene: TRBJ1-5; d_gene: .; abundance: few; v_gene: TRBV5-4; CDR3nt: TGTGCCAGCAGCACCGCTGGGGGATCCGGGCCCCAGCATTTT; CDR3aa: CASSTAGGSGPQHF
j_gene: TRBJ1-4; d_gene: .; abundance: .; v_gene: TRBV4-1; CDR3nt: TGCGCCAGCAGCCTCCGAAGGACCGATGCAACTAATGAAAAACTGTTTTTT; CDR3aa: CASSLRRTDATNEKLFF
j_gene: TRBJ2-3; d_gene: .; abundance: .; v_gene: TRBV19; CDR3nt: TGTGCCAGTAATTGGGGGACTACAGATACGCAGTATTTT; CDR3aa: CASNWGTTDTQYF
j_gene: TRBJ2-5; d_gene: .; abundance: .; v_gene: TRBV28; CDR3nt: TGTGCCAGCAGCCGAGAGACCCAGTACTTC; CDR3aa: CASSRETQYF
j_gene: TRBJ2-3; d_gene: TRBD2; abundance: .; v_gene: TRBV7-2; CDR3nt: TGTGCCAGCAGCCCTCTAGCGGGGGGGTGGACAGATACGCAGTATTTT; CDR3aa: CASSPLAGGWTDTQYF
j_gene: TRBJ2-7; d_gene: TRBD1; abundance: .; v_gene: TRBV5-4; CDR3nt: TGTGCCAGCAGCCGCGAGGGGGCCATTACCTACGAGCAGTACTTC; CDR3aa: CASSREGAITYEQYF
j_gene: TRBJ1-1; d_gene: .; abundance: .; v_gene: TRBV18; CDR3nt: TGTGCCAGCTCTTCCCCTCGGGTATTGAACACTGAAGCTTTCTTT; CDR3aa: CASSSPRVLNTEAFF
j_gene: TRBJ2-1; d_gene: .; abundance: .; v_gene: TRBV6-5; CDR3nt: TGTGCCAGCAGCGGGGACCTAAATGAGCAGTTCTTC; CDR3aa: CASSGDLNEQFF
j_gene: TRBJ2-5; d_gene: .; abundance: few; v_gene: TRBV27; CDR3nt: TGTGCCAGCAGTTCCCATGTTGGCGGGGAGACCCAGTACTTC; CDR3aa: CASSSHVGGETQYF
j_gene: TRBJ2-7; d_gene: TRBD1; abundance: .; v_gene: TRBV19; CDR3nt: TGTGCCACCCAACCCACAGGGGTTCCCTACGAGCAGTACTTC; CDR3aa: CATQPTGVPYEQYF
j_gene: TRBJ1-6; d_gene: TRBD1; abundance: .; v_gene: TRBV6-6; CDR3nt: TGTGCCAGCAGTTACGGGTCAGGGGGAGAATCACCCCTCCACTTT; CDR3aa: CASSYGSGGESPLHF
j_gene: TRBJ2-7; d_gene: .; abundance: .; v_gene: TRBV6-5; CDR3nt: TGTGCCAGCAGACCGAGCGGAAACTCCTACGAGCAGTACTTC; CDR3aa: CASRPSGNSYEQYF
j_gene: TRBJ1-1; d_gene: TRBD1; abundance: .; v_gene: TRBV29-1; CDR3nt: TGCAGCGTTGAGAAACAGGGGGCTGAAGCTTTCTTT; CDR3aa: CSVEKQGAEAFF
j_gene: TRBJ2-7; d_gene: TRBD1; abundance: .; v_gene: TRBV7-8; CDR3nt: TGTGCCAGCAGCTTGGGTACAGGGGCCTACGAGCAGTACTTC; CDR3aa: CASSLGTGAYEQYF
j_gene: TRBJ1-2; d_gene: TRBD1; abundance: .; v_gene: TRBV28; CDR3nt: TGTGCCAGCAGTGGGCCGGGACAGGGAGATGGCTACACCTTC; CDR3aa: CASSGPGQGDGYTF
j_gene: TRBJ1-1; d_gene: TRBD1; abundance: few; v_gene: TRBV5-1; CDR3nt: TGCGCCAGCAGCTTGGGACAGGGTTCGGCTTTCTTT; CDR3aa: CASSLGQGSAFF
j_gene: TRBJ1-2; d_gene: .; abundance: .; v_gene: TRBV29-1; CDR3nt: TGCAGCGTTGAGATGAACTATGGCTACACCTTC; CDR3aa: CSVEMNYGYTF
j_gene: TRBJ1-2; d_gene: .; abundance: .; v_gene: TRBV28; CDR3nt: TGTGCCAGCAGTTGGGGGGGATCCTCTAATGGCTACACCTTC; CDR3aa: CASSWGGSSNGYTF
j_gene: TRBJ2-1; d_gene: .; abundance: .; v_gene: TRBV24-1; CDR3nt: TGTGCCACCAGTGATCCCGGCGCAGGGAAGAATGAGCAGTTCTTC; CDR3aa: CATSDPGAGKNEQFF
j_gene: TRBJ1-5; d_gene: TRBD1; abundance: .; v_gene: TRBV11-3; CDR3nt: TGTGCCAGCAGCTTGGGGGACAGGGGCAATCAGCCCCAGCATTTT; CDR3aa: CASSLGDRGNQPQHF
j_gene: TRBJ1-1; d_gene: TRBD1; abundance: .; v_gene: TRBV11-2; CDR3nt: TGTGCCAGCAGGCAGGGGACAGACAGTCTGAACACTGAAGCTTTCTTT; CDR3aa: CASRQGTDSLNTEAFF
j_gene: TRBJ1-2; d_gene: .; abundance: .; v_gene: TRBV2; CDR3nt: TGTGCCAGCAGTGAAAACAGTCTGAACTATGGCTACACCTTC; CDR3aa: CASSENSLNYGYTF
j_gene: TRBJ2-1; d_gene: .; abundance: .; v_gene: TRBV4-2; CDR3nt: TGTGCCAGCAGCCCCACAGCGGGCGATCCCCCTGAGCAGTTCTTC; CDR3aa: CASSPTAGDPPEQFF
j_gene: TRBJ1-1; d_gene: .; abundance: .; v_gene: TRBV4-1; CDR3nt: TGCGCCAGCAGCCAAGATGCAGGGTTGGGCACTGAAGCTTTCTTT; CDR3aa: CASSQDAGLGTEAFF
j_gene: TRBJ2-1; d_gene: TRBD2; abundance: .; v_gene: TRBV27; CDR3nt: TGTGCCAGCAGTTTTAGCGGGGTTTCGGATGAGCAGTTCTTC; CDR3aa: CASSFSGVSDEQFF
j_gene: TRBJ2-4; d_gene: .; abundance: .; v_gene: TRBV6-1; CDR3nt: TGTGCCAGCAGTGAAGATGGGGTCGGCAAAAACATTCAGTACTTC; CDR3aa: CASSEDGVGKNIQYF
j_gene: TRBJ1-1; d_gene: .; abundance: .; v_gene: TRBV6-5; CDR3nt: TGTGCCAGCAGTTACTCGAAGGCCCCGGGGACTGAAGCTTTCTTT; CDR3aa: CASSYSKAPGTEAFF
j_gene: TRBJ2-3; d_gene: TRBD1; abundance: .; v_gene: TRBV5-1; CDR3nt: TGCGCCAGCAGCTTCTGGGACAGGGATCTTTTGAGAGATACGCAGTATTTT; CDR3aa: CASSFWDRDLLRDTQYF
j_gene: TRBJ2-7; d_gene: .; abundance: .; v_gene: TRBV27; CDR3nt: TGTGCCAGCAGTTCTCCAAGTTCAGCCCTCCGCTACGAGCAGTACTTC; CDR3aa: CASSSPSSALRYEQYF
j_gene: TRBJ1-2; d_gene: .; abundance: .; v_gene: TRBV6-5; CDR3nt: TGTGCCAGCAGTTACGTTGGGAACTATGGCTACACCTTC; CDR3aa: CASSYVGNYGYTF
j_gene: TRBJ2-1; d_gene: TRBD2; abundance: .; v_gene: TRBV28; CDR3nt: TGTGCCAGCAGTTTCCTAGCGGGAGCAGCCCACAATGAGCAGTTCTTC; CDR3aa: CASSFLAGAAHNEQFF
j_gene: TRBJ1-1; d_gene: TRBD1; abundance: .; v_gene: TRBV30; CDR3nt: TGTGCCCTAACGAGGGCAGGGGGATGGACTGAAGCTTTCTTT; CDR3aa: CALTRAGGWTEAFF
j_gene: TRBJ2-7; d_gene: TRBD2; abundance: .; v_gene: TRBV10-3; CDR3nt: TGTGCCATCAAACTGAGCGGGAGAGTCTACGAGCAGTACTTC; CDR3aa: CAIKLSGRVYEQYF
j_gene: TRBJ2-7; d_gene: .; abundance: once; v_gene: TRBV6-5; CDR3nt: TGTGCCAGCAGTTATGGGCGGAATTTCTACGAGCAGTACTTC; CDR3aa: CASSYGRNFYEQYF
j_gene: TRBJ2-2; d_gene: .; abundance: .; v_gene: TRBV30; CDR3nt: TGTGCCTGGAGTTCCAGTACCGGGGAGCTGTTTTTT; CDR3aa: CAWSSSTGELFF